This T cell receptor beta chain was identified in a study of OX40 agonist ivuxolimab in advanced cancers. Regarding the study in general: Ivuxolimab was a fully human IgG2 agonistic monoclonal antibody targeting the costimulatory receptor OX40 (CD134). Intravenous ivuxolimab was administered to patients every 2 weeks at six dose levels: 0.01, 0.1, 0.3, 1.5, 3 and 10 mg/kg. Among the roughly 50 dose-escalation patients, around 19 had hepatocellular carcinoma, approximately 15 melanoma, 9 renal cell carcinoma and 9 head and neck cancer. In the dose-escalation cohort, nearly 85% of patients were male, and the mean age was approximately 60 years with a range of about 23 to 79. Patients were allowed to have had prior anti-PD-1, anti-PD-L1 or anti-CTLA-4 therapy, and 30% to 40% of the dose-escalation patients had previously received checkpoint inhibitors. Partial responses occurred in three dose-escalation patients, of whom one had hepatocellular carcinoma and two had cutaneous melanoma. Peripheral TCRbeta sequencing aimed to test whether ivuxolimab altered TCR sequence diversity and caused clonal T-cell expansion. The paper describes the monotherapy dose-escalation part (N of about 55 patients) of the phase I trial of ivuxolimab. The paper's findings and limits, for the study overall: On average, CD8+ T cells showed more expanded clones than CD4+ T cells after ivuxolimab. In the 0.1-3.0 mg/kg groups, partial responders had among the lowest normalized peripheral clonal expansion, particularly in CD8+ T cells. At doses from 0.1 to 3.0 mg/kg, clonal expansion was seen in both CD4+ and CD8+ blood T cells between baseline and week 6. The antigen specificity of the peripheral T cells that underwent clonal expansion was not determined. Low levels of normalized T-cell clonal expansion were also seen in some patients who did not respond.

About this clone: Its antigen target is currently unknown. Base qualities are not provided; no much larger clone lies one nucleotide away.

Patients with a history of autoimmune disease or receiving systemic immunosuppression were excluded from the trial. Peripheral blood for TCR sequencing was collected from all dose cohorts at baseline, on cycle 4 day 1, and on cycle 7 day 1. The samples were drawn from a first-in-human, open-label, multicenter phase I dose-escalation trial of ivuxolimab. The trial enrolled adults with locally advanced or metastatic head and neck squamous cell, hepatocellular, melanoma or renal cell carcinoma. Before TCR sequencing, CD4+ T cells and CD8+ T cells were sorted from peripheral blood as separate populations. Genomic DNA was isolated from the sorted cells so that the TCRbeta CDR3 region could be sequenced. The immunoSEQ Assay was used for sequencing of TCRbeta CDR3 regions. Sourced from immuneACCESS, this table was stored by TCRdb with only in-frame sequences that have V and J called. A share of the clones is absent; for the studies checked, an unresolved V gene accounts for under half, and the remainder has no known explanation. The sample table holds tens of thousands of clones, of which 85% to 90% were seen once. Of the sample, 2% to 3% falls within the top ten clones.

The germline V gene (reference sequence) yields MNHEY for CDR1 and SMNVEV for CDR2. The CDR3 holds 15 amino acids from the cysteine to the phenylalanine. Of the read, only the CDR3 DNA is kept; its 45 bases are in frame from base 1. The V and J ends are trimmed by 7 bases and 2 bases, leaving 18 bases between them. Source: CD4+ or CD8+ T cells sorted from blood, taken in a trial of the OX40 agonist ivuxolimab. The receptor was isolated from an adult with an advanced solid tumor such as melanoma, head and neck, liver or kidney cancer. The chain is assembled from TRBV27 and TRBJ2-7; matching of 8 bases hints at TRBD1 as the D gene. The nucleotides read TGTGCCAGCAATAAACAGGGGGGGCTCACCTACGAGCAGTACTTC. Translation gives CASNKQGGLTYEQYF.